The entry that follows covers one T cell receptor (beta chain) sequence. What it binds is unknown. The data belong to a study of blood T cells in healthy people across ages. For the second PCR, which ran for about 7 to 11 cycles, a sample-barcoded 5' primer and a J-beta primer mix were used. Sequencing of every sample gave 2.5 million or more CDR3-containing paired-end reads. TCRdb analysed the 5' RACE reads with MiXCR anew, one entry per CDR3 protein. Of 1.5 million to 2 million distinct CDR3 sequences detected, around 42% appear once; the ten largest clones hold about 21%. Study-level points and caveats: Long-lived donors carried more naive CD4+ cells and greater diversity than aged donors. Naive and antigen-experienced cells were not separated, limiting conclusive comparison. Across the age range, TCR beta diversity per million T cells fell in a roughly linear way.

Germline V gene lookup returns CDR1 MNHEY and CDR2 SMNVEV (reference sequence). This CDR3 spans 13 amino acids. Sequenced material: blood. The chain carries TRBV27 and TRBJ2-4; D gene ambiguous. Matching the DNA end better, TRBJ2-7 makes the J call doubtful. The TCR was taken from a human donor in good health. CDR3 amino acids: CASSLSPFHEQYF. As DNA, the CDR3 is TGTGCCAGCAGTTTATCTCCCTTCCACGAGCAGTACTTC.